Shown below are 22 T cell receptor beta chains from a single sample sequenced in a study of cytotoxic CD8 clonotypes in ibrutinib-treated CLL. TCRdb's table, derived via immunoSEQ multiplex PCR, lists solely in-frame clones and lacks some. This table holds about 300,000 clones, around 69% found once. Source: PBMCs, taken at disease progression, from a patient treated with ibrutinib. The receptors originated from a human donor with chronic lymphocytic leukemia.

V gene TRBV2 combines with J gene TRBJ2-2, with 8 bases fitting TRBD1. The J segment lost 2 bases and the V segment lost 4 bases, leaving 3 bases of the junction unmatched. The CDR3 has 15 amino acids. CDR1 and CDR2 from the germline V gene are SNHLY and FYNNEI. CDR3 bases: TGTGCCAGCAGTGCCACAGGGGGAAACACCGGGGAGCTGTTTTTT. This encodes CASSATGGNTGELFF.

V gene TRBV6-1 combines with J gene TRBJ1-2, with D perhaps matching TRBD1 (6 bases). Trimming took off 2 bases at V and 5 bases at J, with 18 bases between the two ends. CDR3 size: 16 residues. Germline V gene lookup returns CDR1 MNHNS and CDR2 SASEGT. The CDR3 nucleotides are TGTGCCAGCAGTGAATTCGGGTCAGGGGTTTTTTATGGCTACACCTTC. Residues: CASSEFGSGVFYGYTF.

The chain recombines TRBV18 with TRBJ2-7; perhaps TRBD2 as D (5 bases). CDR3 length equals 12 residues. V was shortened by 3 bases and J by 6 bases, with 9 bases between the two germline ends. Looked up from germline, CDR1 is KGHSH and CDR2 is LQKENI. As DNA, the CDR3 is TGTGCCAGCTCACCCGGGGTCCGCGAGCAGTACTTC. It translates to CASSPGVREQYF.

This clone was seen a few times. The V call is TRBV9, the J call TRBJ1-5; D perhaps matches TRBD1 (5 bases). This CDR3 region has 15 residues. Trimming left V 0 bases short and J 0 bases short, with 7 bases between. Germline V CDR1 and CDR2: SGDLS, YYNGEE. The CDR3 is CASSVAGNSNQPQHF. CDR3 nucleotides: TGTGCCAGCAGCGTAGCAGGGAATAGCAATCAGCCCCAGCATTTT.

The J gene is TRBJ2-2, the V gene TRBV28; 10 bases map to TRBD1. V dropped 6 bases and J dropped 6; count of bases not matched to a gene: 13. This CDR3 is built from 17 residues. Germline CDR1 is MDHEN and CDR2 is SYDVKM. The CDR3: CASRSADRGRDAGELFF. In DNA, the CDR3 is TGTGCCAGCAGGTCTGCCGACAGGGGGCGTGACGCCGGGGAGCTGTTTTTT. Full variable domain (outside the CDR3, taken from reference TRBV28 and TRBJ2-2): DVKVTQSSRYLVKRTGEKVFLECVQDMDHENMFWYRQDPGLGLRLIYFSYDVKMKEKGDIPEGYSVSREKKERFSLILESASTNQTSMYLCASRSADRGRDAGELFFGEGSRLTVL.

V and J are TRBV6-4 and TRBJ1-4; D not certain. CDR3 length: 12 amino acids. V lost 4 bases and J lost 10, with 10 bases in between. Germline V gives CDR1 MRHNA, CDR2 SNTAGT. The CDR3 is CASSGEGGKLFF. The CDR3 DNA follows: TGTGCCAGCAGTGGGGAGGGCGGAAAACTGTTTTTT.

The rearrangement joins TRBV11-2 to TRBJ2-5; 7 bases are shared with TRBD1. The germline gives CDR1 SGHAT, CDR2 FQNNGV. CDR3 length: 16 residues. Unmatched junction bases numbered 5, after V lost 0 bases and J lost 1 base. The CDR3 loop is CASSLETGRLQETQYF. CDR3 in DNA: TGTGCCAGCAGCTTAGAGACAGGGCGCCTCCAAGAGACCCAGTACTTC.

The V gene is TRBV7-2, the J gene TRBJ2-1; 8 bases align to TRBD2. CDR3 length: 15 amino acids. Looked up from germline, CDR1 is SGHTA and CDR2 is FQGNSA. J gave up 8 bases and V 6 bases, and 12 bases lay outside the gene matches. CDR3: CASSINHGGAYEQFF. For the CDR3, the DNA is TGTGCCAGCAGTATCAATCACGGGGGGGCGTATGAGCAGTTCTTC.

This clone was found a few times. This rearrangement joins TRBV18 to TRBJ1-5; unclear D gene. The CDR3 runs 18 residues. Trimming removed 3 bases from V and 1 base from J, with 19 bases in between. Germline loops: CDR1 KGHSH, CDR2 LQKENI. The CDR3 is CASSPYQDGRLSNQPQHF. As DNA, the CDR3 is TGTGCCAGCTCACCTTACCAGGACGGGCGGCTGAGCAATCAGCCCCAGCATTTT.

This clone was observed once. V usage is TRBV7-2 and J usage is TRBJ2-1; 8 positions match TRBD2. V dropped 5 bases and J dropped 0; count of bases not matched to a gene: 3. CDR1 and CDR2 from the germline V gene are SGHTA and FQGNSA. This CDR3 has 15 amino acids. The chain's CDR3 is CASSPSGSSYNEQFF. CDR3 DNA sequence: TGTGCCAGCAGCCCGAGCGGGAGCTCCTACAATGAGCAGTTCTTC.

Details on this clone: This sample also contains other DNA sequences that code for the same CDR3. In DNA form, the CDR3 reads TGTGCCAGCAGCTCAAGGACCGGGCTCACTGAAGCTTTCTTT. Translated: CASSSRTGLTEAFF. J is TRBJ1-1 and V is TRBV9; D not resolved. Trimming left V 4 bases short and J 4 bases short, with 14 bases between. Germline lookup yields CDR1 SGDLS and CDR2 YYNGEE. The CDR3 contains 14 residues.

The V gene is TRBV9, the J gene TRBJ1-1; a weak D match, TRBD1 (6 bases). This CDR3 contains 13 residues. Deletions cut 3 bases from V and 5 bases from J, with 11 bases between. Looked up from germline, CDR1 is SGDLS and CDR2 is YYNGEE. The CDR3 is CASSGTAQTEAFF. The CDR3, as DNA: TGTGCCAGCAGCGGGACAGCCCAAACTGAAGCTTTCTTT.

This clone was seen a few times. CDR3 nucleotides: TGTGCCAGCAGTTGGGCATACGCAACTAATGAAAAACTGTTTTTT. Its protein is CASSWAYATNEKLFF. The chain is built from TRBV28 and TRBJ1-4; D gene uncertain. There are 15 residues in the CDR3. Looked up from germline, CDR1 is MDHEN and CDR2 is SYDVKM. V lost 4 bases and J lost 0, with 9 bases in between.

The chain couples TRBV5-1 to TRBJ1-6; D unresolved. CDR1 SGHRS and CDR2 YFSETQ come from the germline V gene. This CDR3 has 17 residues. V shed 0 bases and J shed 0 bases, with 10 bases lying between them. The CDR3 DNA reads TGCGCCAGCAGCTTGGTTTCTGGGAGCTCCTATAATTCACCCCTCCACTTT. Its translation is CASSLVSGSSYNSPLHF. The variable domain in full, with the rest retrieved from reference TRBV5-1 and TRBJ1-6, is KAGVTQTPRYLIKTRGQQVTLSCSPISGHRSVSWYQQTPGQGLQFLFEYFSETQRNKGNFPGRFSGRQFSNSRSEMNVSTLELGDSALYLCASSLVSGSSYNSPLHFGNGTRLTVT.

This clone was counted a single time. The chain links TRBV4-3 to TRBJ2-7, with TRBD1 matching 7 bases. Unmatched junction bases numbered 4, after V lost 0 bases and J lost 2 bases. Germline V gene data show CDR1 as LGHNA and CDR2 as YSLEER. CDR3 length: 15 residues. CDR3 nucleotides: TGCGCCAGCAGCCAAGACGAGGGACAGACCTACGAGCAGTACTTC. Translating gives CASSQDEGQTYEQYF.

V is TRBV5-1 and J is TRBJ2-1; TRBD1 matches 7 bases. Germline loops: CDR1 SGHRS, CDR2 YFSETQ. The CDR3 spans 15 residues. Trimming at V came to 1 base and at J to 3 bases, leaving 4 bases not matched to a gene. CDR3 DNA: TGCGCCAGCAGCTTGAGCCCAGGGGGCTACAATGAGCAGTTCTTC. It yields the protein CASSLSPGGYNEQFF. The whole variable domain, remainder taken from reference TRBV5-1 and TRBJ2-1, is KAGVTQTPRYLIKTRGQQVTLSCSPISGHRSVSWYQQTPGQGLQFLFEYFSETQRNKGNFPGRFSGRQFSNSRSEMNVSTLELGDSALYLCASSLSPGGYNEQFFGPGTRLTVL.

This clone was recorded a few times. The chain recombines TRBV5-1 with TRBJ1-1, with a tentative D call TRBD1 (5 bases). Germline CDR1 reads SGHRS; CDR2 reads YFSETQ. The CDR3 consists of 14 residues. V was pared by 4 bases and J by 4 bases, with 14 bases between. The CDR3 DNA is TGCGCCAGCAGCCCCACGGCCGGGGGCACTGAAGCTTTCTTT. It yields the protein CASSPTAGGTEAFF.

The chain carries TRBV5-1 and TRBJ1-1; 10 nucleotides line up with TRBD1. Unmatched junction bases numbered 7, after V lost 3 bases and J lost 5 bases. The CDR3 extends over 15 amino acids. CDR1 is SGHRS, CDR2 YFSETQ, per germline. CDR3 nucleotides: TGCGCCAGCAGCTCCGGGACAGGGGTAAATACTGAAGCTTTCTTT. Its translation is CASSSGTGVNTEAFF.

The CDR3 spells CASSLVSPRGEQFF. CDR3 in DNA: TGTGCCAGCAGCTTAGTTTCGCCCAGGGGTGAGCAGTTCTTC. V usage is TRBV11-1 and J usage is TRBJ2-1; the D gene is possibly TRBD1 (6 bases). Germline values: CDR1 SGHAT, CDR2 FQDESV (reference sequence). The V gene lost 1 base and the J gene lost 9 bases, with 13 bases spanning the gap. CDR3 length: 14 residues.

This clone was detected only a few times. The chain employs TRBV18 and TRBJ1-6; TRBD1 matches 8 bases. The V gene's germline CDR1 is KGHSH and CDR2 LQKENI. The trim removed 6 bases at V and 6 bases at J, leaving 7 bases unmatched. The CDR3 is 15 residues long. The DNA for the CDR3 is TGTGCCAGCTCGCCCGGACAGGGCGGTAATTCACCCCTCCACTTT. Translated, it gives CASSPGQGGNSPLHF.

The V gene is TRBV5-1, the J gene TRBJ2-7; D may correspond to TRBD1 or TRBD2 (5 bases each). The germline V gene has CDR1 SGHRS and CDR2 YFSETQ. Trimming removed 0 bases at V and 1 base at J, with 14 bases between. This CDR3 spans 16 amino acids. The CDR3 here is CASSLGLGTRSYEQYF. CDR3 coding DNA: TGCGCCAGCAGCTTGGGATTGGGGACCAGATCCTACGAGCAGTACTTC.

This clone was recorded once. The chain links TRBV9 to TRBJ1-1; D unclear. Trimming stripped 0 bases from V and 2 bases from J, with 11 bases between. This CDR3 contains 15 residues. Germline V gene lookup returns CDR1 SGDLS and CDR2 YYNGEE. CDR3 sequence reads: CASSVDKGLNTEAFF. The CDR3 region has the DNA TGTGCCAGCAGCGTAGATAAAGGGTTAAACACTGAAGCTTTCTTT.